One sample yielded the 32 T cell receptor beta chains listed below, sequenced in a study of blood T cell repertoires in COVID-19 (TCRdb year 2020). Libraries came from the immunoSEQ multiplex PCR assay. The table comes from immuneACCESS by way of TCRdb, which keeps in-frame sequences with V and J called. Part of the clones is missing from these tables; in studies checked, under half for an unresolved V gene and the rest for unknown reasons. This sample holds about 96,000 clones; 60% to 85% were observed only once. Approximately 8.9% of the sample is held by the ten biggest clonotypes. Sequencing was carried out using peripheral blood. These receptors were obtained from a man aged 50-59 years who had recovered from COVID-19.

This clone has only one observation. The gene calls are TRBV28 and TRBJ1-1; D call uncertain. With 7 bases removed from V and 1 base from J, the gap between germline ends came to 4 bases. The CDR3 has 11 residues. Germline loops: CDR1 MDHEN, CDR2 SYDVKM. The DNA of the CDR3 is TGTGCCAGCACCGGGAACACTGAAGCTTTCTTT. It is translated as CASTGNTEAFF.

In DNA form, the CDR3 reads TGTGCCAGCAGCTTAAAAGGCGGGGGAAACAATGAGCAGTTCTTC. Translation: CASSLKGGGNNEQFF. The chain is built from TRBV7-2 and TRBJ2-1, with TRBD2 matching 7 bases. This CDR3 is 15 amino acids long. V lost 2 bases to trimming and J lost 5 bases; unmatched junction nucleotides: 6. Germline V lookup: CDR1 SGHTA, CDR2 FQGNSA.

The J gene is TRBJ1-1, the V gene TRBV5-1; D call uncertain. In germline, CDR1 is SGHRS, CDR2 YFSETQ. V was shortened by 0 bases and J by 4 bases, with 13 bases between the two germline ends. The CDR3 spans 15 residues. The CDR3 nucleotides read TGCGCCAGCAGCTTGGGCTTCGGAGATTCCACTGAAGCTTTCTTT. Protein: CASSLGFGDSTEAFF.

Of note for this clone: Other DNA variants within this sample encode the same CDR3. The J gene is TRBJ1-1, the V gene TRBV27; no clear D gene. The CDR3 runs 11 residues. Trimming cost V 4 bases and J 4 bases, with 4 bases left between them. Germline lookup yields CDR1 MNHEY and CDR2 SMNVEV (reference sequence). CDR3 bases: TGTGCCAGCAGTTCCCGCACTGAAGCTTTCTTT. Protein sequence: CASSSRTEAFF.

Written as DNA, the CDR3 is TGCGCCAGCATACAAGGGGGCGCCCCCAACAATGAGCAGTTCTTC. Translation gives CASIQGGAPNNEQFF. The chain links TRBV5-1 to TRBJ2-1, with TRBD1 matching 7 bases. Germline assignment: CDR1 SGHRS and CDR2 YFSETQ. Trimming cost V 6 bases and J 5 bases; bases outside gene matches: 11. The CDR3 covers 15 residues.

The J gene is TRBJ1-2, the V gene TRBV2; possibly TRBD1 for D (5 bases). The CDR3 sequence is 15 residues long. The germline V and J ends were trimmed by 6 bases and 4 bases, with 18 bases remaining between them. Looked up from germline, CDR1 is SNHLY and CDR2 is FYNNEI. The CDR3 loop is CASSLGAVGIYGYTF. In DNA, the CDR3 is TGTGCCAGCAGCCTAGGGGCGGTCGGTATCTATGGCTACACCTTC. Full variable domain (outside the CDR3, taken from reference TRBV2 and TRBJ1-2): EPEVTQTPSHQVTQMGQEVILRCVPISNHLYFYWYRQILGQKVEFLVSFYNNEISEKSEIFDDQFSVERPDGSNFTLKIRSTKLEDSAMYFCASSLGAVGIYGYTFGSGTRLTVV.

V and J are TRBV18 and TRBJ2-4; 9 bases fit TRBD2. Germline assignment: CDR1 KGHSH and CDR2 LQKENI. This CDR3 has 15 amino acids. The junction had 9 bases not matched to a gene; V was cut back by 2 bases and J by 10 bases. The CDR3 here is CASSPEIAGAHIQYF. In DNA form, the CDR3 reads TGTGCCAGCTCACCAGAGATAGCGGGAGCTCATATTCAGTACTTC.

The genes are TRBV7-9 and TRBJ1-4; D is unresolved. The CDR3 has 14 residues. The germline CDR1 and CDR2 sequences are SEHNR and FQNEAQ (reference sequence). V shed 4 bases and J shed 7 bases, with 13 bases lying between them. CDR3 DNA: TGTGCCAGCAGCTCTTGGGCCGAGGGTGAAAAACTGTTTTTT. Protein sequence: CASSSWAEGEKLFF.

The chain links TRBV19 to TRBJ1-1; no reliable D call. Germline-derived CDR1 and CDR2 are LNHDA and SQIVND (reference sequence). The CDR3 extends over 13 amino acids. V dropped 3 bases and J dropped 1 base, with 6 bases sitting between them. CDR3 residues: CASSMSGNTEAFF. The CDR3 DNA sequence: TGTGCCAGTAGTATGAGCGGGAACACTGAAGCTTTCTTT.

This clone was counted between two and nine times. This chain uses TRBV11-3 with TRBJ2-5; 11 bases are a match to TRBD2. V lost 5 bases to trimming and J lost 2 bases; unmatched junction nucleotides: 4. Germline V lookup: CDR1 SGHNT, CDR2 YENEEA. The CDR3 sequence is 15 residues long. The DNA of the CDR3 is TGTGCCAGCAGCCAAGGGACTAGCGGTCAAGAGACCCAGTACTTC. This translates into CASSQGTSGQETQYF.

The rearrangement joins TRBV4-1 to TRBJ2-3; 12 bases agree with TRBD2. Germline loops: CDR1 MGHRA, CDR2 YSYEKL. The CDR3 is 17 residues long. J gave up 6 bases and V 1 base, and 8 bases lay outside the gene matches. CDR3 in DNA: TGCGCCAGCAGCCAAGTTCCTGGGACTAGCGGGTTCGATACGCAGTATTTT. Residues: CASSQVPGTSGFDTQYF.

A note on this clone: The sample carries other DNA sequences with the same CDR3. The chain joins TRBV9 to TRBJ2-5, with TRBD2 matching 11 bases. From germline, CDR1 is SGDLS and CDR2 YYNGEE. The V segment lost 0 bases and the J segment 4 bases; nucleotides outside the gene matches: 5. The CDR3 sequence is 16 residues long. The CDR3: CASSVDLAGGLETQYF. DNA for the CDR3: TGTGCCAGCAGCGTAGATTTAGCGGGGGGGCTAGAGACCCAGTACTTC.

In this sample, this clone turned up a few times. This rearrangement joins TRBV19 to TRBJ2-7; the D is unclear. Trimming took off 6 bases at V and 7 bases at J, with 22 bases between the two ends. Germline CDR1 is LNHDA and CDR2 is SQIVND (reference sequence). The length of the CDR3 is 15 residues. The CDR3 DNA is TGTGCCAGTAGCCTCGGCAGGATAGGTTCTGAAGAGCAGTACTTC. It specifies CASSLGRIGSEEQYF.

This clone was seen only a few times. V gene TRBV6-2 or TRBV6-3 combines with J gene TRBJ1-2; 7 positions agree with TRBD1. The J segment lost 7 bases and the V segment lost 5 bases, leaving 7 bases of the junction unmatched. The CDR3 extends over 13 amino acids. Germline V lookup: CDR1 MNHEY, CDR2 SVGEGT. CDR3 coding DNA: TGTGCCAGCAGTACGGGACAGAGAACTGGCTACACCTTC. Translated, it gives CASSTGQRTGYTF.

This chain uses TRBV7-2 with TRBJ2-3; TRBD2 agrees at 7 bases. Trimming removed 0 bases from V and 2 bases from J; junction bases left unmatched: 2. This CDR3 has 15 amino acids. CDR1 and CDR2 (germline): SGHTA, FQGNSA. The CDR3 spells CASSLAGGNTDTQYF. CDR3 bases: TGTGCCAGCAGCTTAGCGGGAGGGAACACAGATACGCAGTATTTT.

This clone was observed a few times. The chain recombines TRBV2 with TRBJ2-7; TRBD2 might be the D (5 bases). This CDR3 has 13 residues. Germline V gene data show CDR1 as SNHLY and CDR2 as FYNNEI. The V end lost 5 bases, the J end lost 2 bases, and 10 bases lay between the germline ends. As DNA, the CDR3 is TGTGCCAGCAGTTATCGGGGTGCCTACGAGCAGTACTTC. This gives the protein CASSYRGAYEQYF.

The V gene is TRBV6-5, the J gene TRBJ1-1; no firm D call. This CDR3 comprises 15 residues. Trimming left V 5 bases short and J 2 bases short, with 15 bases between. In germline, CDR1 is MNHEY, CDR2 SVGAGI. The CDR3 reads CASSHRGNINTEAFF. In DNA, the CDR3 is TGTGCCAGCAGTCACCGGGGAAATATTAACACTGAAGCTTTCTTT.

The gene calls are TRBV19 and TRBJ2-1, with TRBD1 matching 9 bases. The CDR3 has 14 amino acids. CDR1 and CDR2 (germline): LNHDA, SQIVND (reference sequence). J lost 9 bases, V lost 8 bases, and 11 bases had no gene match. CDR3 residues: CASGPGQGFSEQFF. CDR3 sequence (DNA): TGTGCCAGTGGACCTGGACAGGGGTTCAGTGAGCAGTTCTTC.

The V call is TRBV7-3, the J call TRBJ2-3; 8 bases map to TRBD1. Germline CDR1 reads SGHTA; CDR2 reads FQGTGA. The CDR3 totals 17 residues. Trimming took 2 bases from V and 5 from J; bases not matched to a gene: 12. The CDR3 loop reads CASSLATGAGTGDTQYF. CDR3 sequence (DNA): TGTGCCAGCAGCTTAGCGACAGGGGCCGGAACTGGAGATACGCAGTATTTT. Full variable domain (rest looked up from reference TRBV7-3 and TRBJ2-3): GAGVSQTPSNKVTEKGKYVELRCDPISGHTALYWYRQSLGQGPEFLIYFQGTGAADDSGLPNDRFFAVRPEGSVSTLKIQRTERGDSAVYLCASSLATGAGTGDTQYFGPGTRLTVL.

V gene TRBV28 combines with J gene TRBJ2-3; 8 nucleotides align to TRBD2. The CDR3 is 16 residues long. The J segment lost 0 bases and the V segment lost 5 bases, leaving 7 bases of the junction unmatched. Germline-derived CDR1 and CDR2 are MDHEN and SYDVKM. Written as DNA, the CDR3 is TGTGCCAGCAGTATCTTACTAGCGGCTAGCACAGATACGCAGTATTTT. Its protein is CASSILLAASTDTQYF.

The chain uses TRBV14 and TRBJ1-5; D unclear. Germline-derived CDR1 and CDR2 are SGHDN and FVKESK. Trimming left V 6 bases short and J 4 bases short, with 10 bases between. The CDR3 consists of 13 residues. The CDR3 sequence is CASSGGLNQPQHF. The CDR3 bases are TGTGCCAGCAGTGGAGGACTAAATCAGCCCCAGCATTTT.

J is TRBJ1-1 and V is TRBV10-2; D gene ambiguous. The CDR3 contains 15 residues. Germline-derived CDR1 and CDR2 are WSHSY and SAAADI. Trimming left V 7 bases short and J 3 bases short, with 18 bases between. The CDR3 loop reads CASNGRGREHTEAFF. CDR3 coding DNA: TGCGCCAGCAACGGTCGAGGCAGAGAACACACTGAAGCTTTCTTT.

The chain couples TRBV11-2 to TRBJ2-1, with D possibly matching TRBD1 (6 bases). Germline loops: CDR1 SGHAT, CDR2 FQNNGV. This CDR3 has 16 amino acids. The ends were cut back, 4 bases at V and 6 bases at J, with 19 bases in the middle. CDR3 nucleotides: TGTGCCAGCAGCTACCTACAGGGTAAATCCATCAATGAGCAGTTCTTC. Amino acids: CASSYLQGKSINEQFF.

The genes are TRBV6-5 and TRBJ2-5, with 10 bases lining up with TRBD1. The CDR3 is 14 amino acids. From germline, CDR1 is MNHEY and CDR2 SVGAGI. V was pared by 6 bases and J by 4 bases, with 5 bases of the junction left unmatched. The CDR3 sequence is CASSPTGGLETQYF. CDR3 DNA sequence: TGTGCCAGCAGCCCGACAGGGGGCTTAGAGACCCAGTACTTC.

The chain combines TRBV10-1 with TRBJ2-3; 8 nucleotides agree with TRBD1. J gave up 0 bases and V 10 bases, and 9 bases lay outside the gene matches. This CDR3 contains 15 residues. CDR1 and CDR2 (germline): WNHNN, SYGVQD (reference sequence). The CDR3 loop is CATVLTGGSTDTQYF. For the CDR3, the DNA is TGCGCCACAGTACTCACAGGGGGAAGCACAGATACGCAGTATTTT.

CDR3 loop: CASSVDTNQPQHF. DNA of the CDR3: TGCGCCAGCAGCGTGGACACCAATCAGCCCCAGCATTTT. V gene TRBV4-3 combines with J gene TRBJ1-5, with D perhaps matching TRBD1 (5 bases). The CDR3 is made up of 13 amino acids. The ends were cut back, 5 bases at V and 3 bases at J, with 8 bases in the middle. Germline CDR1 reads LGHNA; CDR2 reads YSLEER.

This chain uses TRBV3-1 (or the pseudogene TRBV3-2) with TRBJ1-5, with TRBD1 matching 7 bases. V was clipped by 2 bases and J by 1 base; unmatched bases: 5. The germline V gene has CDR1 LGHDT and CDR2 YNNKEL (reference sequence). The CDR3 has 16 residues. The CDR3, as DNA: TGTGCCAGCAGCCAATCAGACAGGGCCAGCAATCAGCCCCAGCATTTT. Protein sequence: CASSQSDRASNQPQHF.

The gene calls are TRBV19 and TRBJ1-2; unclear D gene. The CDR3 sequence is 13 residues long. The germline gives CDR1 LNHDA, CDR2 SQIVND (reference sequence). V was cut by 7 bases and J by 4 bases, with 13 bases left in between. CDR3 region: CASKFEEIYGYTF. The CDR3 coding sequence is TGTGCCAGTAAGTTTGAGGAGATCTATGGCTACACCTTC.

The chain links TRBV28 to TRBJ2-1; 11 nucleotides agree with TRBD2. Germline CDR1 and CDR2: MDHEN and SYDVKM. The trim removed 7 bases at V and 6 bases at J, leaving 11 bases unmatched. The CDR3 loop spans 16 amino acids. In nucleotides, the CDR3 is TGTGCCAGCACCTACCGCGGGACTAGCGGACTCAATGAGCAGTTCTTC. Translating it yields CASTYRGTSGLNEQFF.

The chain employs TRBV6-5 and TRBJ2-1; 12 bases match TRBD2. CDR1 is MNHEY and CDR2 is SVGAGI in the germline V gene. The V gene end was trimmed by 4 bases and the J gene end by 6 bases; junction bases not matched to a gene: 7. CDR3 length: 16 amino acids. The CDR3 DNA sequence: TGTGCCAGCAGTTTGACTAGCGGGAGTTTTGGCAATGAGCAGTTCTTC. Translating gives CASSLTSGSFGNEQFF.

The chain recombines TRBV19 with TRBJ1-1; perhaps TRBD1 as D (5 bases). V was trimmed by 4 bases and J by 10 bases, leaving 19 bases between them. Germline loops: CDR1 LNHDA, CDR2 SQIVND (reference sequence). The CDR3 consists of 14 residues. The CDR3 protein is CASSTGGFHLAAFF. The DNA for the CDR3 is TGTGCCAGTAGTACCGGGGGTTTTCATTTAGCAGCTTTCTTT.

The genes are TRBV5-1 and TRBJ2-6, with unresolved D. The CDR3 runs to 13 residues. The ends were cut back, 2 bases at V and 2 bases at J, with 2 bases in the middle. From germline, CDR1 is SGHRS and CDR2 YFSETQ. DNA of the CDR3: TGCGCCAGCAGCTTTACTGGGGCCAACGTCCTGACTTTC. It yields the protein CASSFTGANVLTF. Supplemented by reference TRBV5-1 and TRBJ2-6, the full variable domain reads KAGVTQTPRYLIKTRGQQVTLSCSPISGHRSVSWYQQTPGQGLQFLFEYFSETQRNKGNFPGRFSGRQFSNSRSEMNVSTLELGDSALYLCASSFTGANVLTFGAGSRLTVL.